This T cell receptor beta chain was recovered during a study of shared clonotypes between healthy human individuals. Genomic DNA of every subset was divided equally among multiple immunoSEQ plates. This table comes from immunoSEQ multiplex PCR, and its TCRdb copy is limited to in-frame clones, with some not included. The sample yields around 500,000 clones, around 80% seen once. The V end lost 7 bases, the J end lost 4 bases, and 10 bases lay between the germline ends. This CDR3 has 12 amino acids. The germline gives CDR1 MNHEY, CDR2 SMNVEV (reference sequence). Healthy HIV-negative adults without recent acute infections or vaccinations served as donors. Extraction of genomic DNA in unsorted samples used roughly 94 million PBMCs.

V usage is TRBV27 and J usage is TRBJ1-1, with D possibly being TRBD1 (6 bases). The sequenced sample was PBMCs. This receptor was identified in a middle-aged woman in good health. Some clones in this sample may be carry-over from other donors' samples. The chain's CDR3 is CASKRGSTEAFF. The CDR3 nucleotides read TGTGCCAGCAAAAGGGGGAGCACTGAAGCTTTCTTT.